One sample yielded the 24 T cell receptor beta chains listed below, sequenced in a study of immune characterization of retroperitoneal liposarcoma. TCRdb processed the PCR reads anew with MiXCR; each CDR3 protein has one entry. Among roughly 10,000 distinct CDR3 sequences listed, 25% to 30% were seen once. Sequences were obtained from tumor tissue. These receptors originate from a male donor with retroperitoneal liposarcoma.

V usage is TRBV25-1 and J usage is TRBJ2-3; D ambiguous. The V gene's germline CDR1 is MGHDK and CDR2 SYGVNS. Trimming pared 4 bases from V and 4 bases from J, leaving 6 bases between. The CDR3 spans 12 residues. CDR3: CASSVSPDTQYF. For the CDR3, the DNA is TGTGCCAGCAGTGTCTCCCCAGATACGCAGTATTTT.

In this sample, this clonotype is large. V usage is TRBV7-2 and J usage is TRBJ2-3; perhaps D is TRBD1 or TRBD2 (5 bases each). The V end was cut by 5 bases, the J end by 5 bases, with 17 bases between. The CDR3 runs 15 residues. CDR1 and CDR2 from the germline V gene are SGHTA and FQGNSA. The CDR3, as DNA: TGTGCCAGCAGCCTTGGGACGGCAGGTGGAGATACGCAGTATTTT. As protein: CASSLGTAGGDTQYF. The full variable domain, with the rest looked up from reference TRBV7-2 and TRBJ2-3, is GAGVSQSPSNKVTEKGKDVELRCDPISGHTALYWYRQSLGQGLEFLIYFQGNSAPDKSGLPSDRFSAERTGGSVSTLTIQRTQQEDSAVYLCASSLGTAGGDTQYFGPGTRLTVL.

This clonotype was counted only a few times. The chain uses TRBV6-1 and TRBJ2-2; 9 bases line up with TRBD1. The CDR3 spans 16 residues. Germline CDR1 reads MNHNS; CDR2 reads SASEGT. Unmatched junction bases numbered 12, after V lost 6 bases and J lost 7 bases. CDR3: CASRSSGTGRGGELFF. The CDR3 DNA reads TGTGCCAGCAGATCCTCCGGGACAGGGCGTGGCGGGGAGCTGTTTTTT.

This chain connects TRBV28 to TRBJ2-1; D ambiguous. Germline lookup yields CDR1 MDHEN and CDR2 SYDVKM. V dropped 5 bases and J dropped 10 bases, with 15 bases sitting between them. This CDR3 has 13 amino acids. CDR3 nucleotide sequence: TGTGCCAGCAGTATCTTTGGGTACTACGAGCAGTTCTTC. Residues: CASSIFGYYEQFF.

The genes are TRBV6-1 and TRBJ1-2; D possibly corresponds to TRBD1 (5 bases). CDR3 size: 15 residues. CDR1 is MNHNS, CDR2 SASEGT, per germline. V lost 3 bases to trimming and J lost 3 bases, with 14 bases between them. CDR3 DNA sequence: TGTGCCAGCAGTGATTGGGCAGGGATCGACTATGGCTACACCTTC. Amino acid sequence: CASSDWAGIDYGYTF.

Within the sample, this clonotype is medium-sized. The junction does not match germline at one end; this may be a read error. The chain carries TRBV7-7 and TRBJ2-1; TRBD1 matches at 11 bases. Germline assignment: CDR1 SSHAT and CDR2 FNYEAQ (reference sequence). This CDR3 spans 16 amino acids. In DNA, the CDR3 is TGTGCTAGCAGCCAAAGATACATGGGACAGGGGGAGACCCAGTTCTTC. The encoded protein is CASSQRYMGQGETQFF.

The table lists this clonotype with a few counts. CDR3 in amino acids: CASQGQGNTGELFF. The CDR3 coding sequence is TGTGCCAGCCAGGGACAGGGCAACACCGGGGAGCTGTTTTTT. This rearrangement joins TRBV12-3 or TRBV12-4 to TRBJ2-2, with 9 positions matching TRBD1. CDR3 length: 14 amino acids. The trim removed 8 bases at V and 2 bases at J, leaving 3 bases unmatched.

The chain joins TRBV12-3 or TRBV12-4 to TRBJ2-1; 12 positions match TRBD2. Gene TRBJ2-7 matches the end of the DNA better, so the J call may be wrong. There are 18 residues in the CDR3. The CDR3 coding sequence is TGTGCCAGCAGTTTTCTCAGGGGGCGACTAGCGGGAGAGAATGAGCAGTACTTC. Its protein product is CASSFLRGRLAGENEQYF.

As regards this clonotype: This could be a read error, since a much larger clone is one nucleotide away. This chain joins TRBV6-1 and TRBJ2-5; D possibly corresponds to TRBD2 (5 bases). CDR3 size: 13 residues. CDR1 is MNHNS and CDR2 is SASEGT in the germline V gene. The V end was cut by 6 bases, the J end by 4 bases, with 12 bases between. The DNA of the CDR3 is TGTGCCAGCAGCCCGAAAGGGAGAGAGACCCAGTACTTC. This translates into CASSPKGRETQYF.

By its share, this clonotype is medium-sized (0.01 to 0.1%). This sequence joins TRBV7-8 and TRBJ2-5, with D tentatively TRBD2 (7 bases). The V end lost 1 base, the J end lost 2 bases, and 14 bases lay between the germline ends. The CDR3 totals 16 residues. Germline assignment: CDR1 SGHVS and CDR2 FQNEAQ. The chain's CDR3 is CASSLVVGGGQETQYF. DNA of the CDR3: TGTGCCAGCAGCTTAGTGGTAGGGGGGGGTCAAGAGACCCAGTACTTC.

This clonotype is medium-sized by share. The CDR3 DNA is TGTGCCAGCAGCTTTGGGACTAGCGGGGGGGGAACTAGCACAGATACGCAGTATTTT. This translates into CASSFGTSGGGTSTDTQYF. The genes are TRBV12-3 or TRBV12-4 and TRBJ2-3; 16 bases match TRBD2. CDR3 length: 19 residues. V dropped 6 bases and J dropped 0; count of bases not matched to a gene: 9.

This clonotype was recorded at least ten times. The chain employs TRBV6-1 and TRBJ2-7; 9 nucleotides match TRBD1. V lost 4 bases and J lost 3; bases outside the gene matches: 4. This CDR3 is 14 amino acids long. Germline values: CDR1 MNHNS, CDR2 SASEGT. CDR3 amino acids: CASSVRDRVYEQYF. The DNA of the CDR3 is TGTGCCAGCAGTGTAAGGGACAGGGTCTACGAGCAGTACTTC.

The genes are TRBV6-1 and TRBJ2-7; the D call may be TRBD1 or TRBD2 (6 bases each). Germline V CDR1 and CDR2: MNHNS, SASEGT. The CDR3 loop spans 16 amino acids. V was shortened by 4 bases and J by 0 bases, with 16 bases between the two germline ends. CDR3 in amino acids: CASSGGLATDSYEQYF. The CDR3 DNA follows: TGTGCCAGCAGTGGGGGGCTAGCGACCGACTCCTACGAGCAGTACTTC.

In its sample, this clonotype is medium-sized. The chain has TRBV6-1 and TRBJ2-1; the match to TRBD2 covers 8 bases. Germline loops: CDR1 MNHNS, CDR2 SASEGT. The CDR3 totals 16 residues. V trimming: 6 bases; J trimming: 10 bases; junction bases outside the gene matches: 17. The CDR3 loop is CASSERGGGSSYEQFF. CDR3 DNA: TGTGCCAGCAGCGAAAGGGGCGGGGGGAGCTCCTACGAGCAGTTCTTC.

Relative to its sample, this clonotype is medium-sized (0.01 to 0.1%). The CDR3, as DNA: TGTGCCAGCAGCTTTAGGGACTACGAGCAGTTCTTC. Its protein product is CASSFRDYEQFF. The chain links TRBV11-3 to TRBJ2-1; TRBD2 matches 7 bases. The CDR3 consists of 12 residues. The germline V gene has CDR1 SGHNT and CDR2 YENEEA. V lost 3 bases, J lost 10 bases, and 3 bases stayed unmatched.

This chain connects TRBV6-1 to TRBJ2-2; unclear D gene. Trimming removed 2 bases at V and 3 bases at J, with 10 bases between. The V gene's germline CDR1 is MNHNS and CDR2 SASEGT. The CDR3 totals 15 residues. The DNA of the CDR3 is TGTGCCAGCAGTGAATTGGAAGGTGACACCGGGGAGCTGTTTTTT. Protein: CASSELEGDTGELFF.

In its sample, this clonotype was seen a few times. The V call is TRBV27, the J call TRBJ1-1; D remains ambiguous. The CDR3 is 15 residues long. Trimming removed 1 base from V and 0 bases from J, with 9 bases in between. In germline, CDR1 is MNHEY, CDR2 SMNVEV (reference sequence). The CDR3: CASSLLGSLNTEAFF. The CDR3 region has the DNA TGTGCCAGCAGTTTATTGGGGTCACTGAACACTGAAGCTTTCTTT.

This chain uses TRBV5-3 with TRBJ2-1; D is possibly TRBD2 (6 bases). The J call is doubtful: the DNA matches TRBJ2-7 better. TRBV5-3 is an ORF; its function is uncertain. The CDR3 consists of 17 residues. As DNA, the CDR3 is TGTGCCAGCAGCACCCGATCGGGGTGGCGGGGAGGTCGCGAGCAGTACTTC. Its translation is CASSTRSGWRGGREQYF.

This clonotype is deemed medium-sized. The CDR3 spells CASSEETSGGVQETQYF. The CDR3 coding sequence is TGTGCCAGCAGTGAGGAGACTAGCGGGGGGGTCCAAGAGACCCAGTACTTC. V gene TRBV6-1 combines with J gene TRBJ2-5; TRBD2 aligns across 14 bases. Germline V lookup: CDR1 MNHNS, CDR2 SASEGT. V shed 3 bases and J 1 base; nucleotides not matched to a gene: 4. The CDR3 sequence is 17 residues long.

This clonotype was recorded at least ten times. The gene calls are TRBV7-2 and TRBJ1-5; TRBD1 matches at 8 bases. Germline V gene sequence: CDR1 SGHTA, CDR2 FQGNSA. The CDR3 covers 16 residues. V trimming: 7 bases; J trimming: 2 bases; junction bases outside the gene matches: 10. CDR3 coding DNA: TGTGCCAGCACCACACAGGGGGGGCTGGGCAATCAGCCCCAGCATTTT. It encodes CASTTQGGLGNQPQHF.

This rearrangement joins TRBV5-3 to TRBJ1-1, with a weak D call TRBD1 (6 bases). TRBV5-3 is an ORF, and what it does is uncertain. The CDR3 runs to 14 residues. Trimming shortened V by 8 bases and J by 6 bases, and 20 bases separated the two germline ends. The CDR3 bases are TGTGCCAGCAGCCCATCCGAGGGGGGCGCTGAAGCTTTCTTT. This encodes CASSPSEGGAEAFF.

CDR3 residues: CASKSVVNTEAFF. DNA for the CDR3: TGTGCCAGCAAGAGTGTGGTGAACACTGAAGCTTTCTTT. The chain uses TRBV6-1 and TRBJ1-1; no clear D. Germline CDR1 is MNHNS and CDR2 is SASEGT. This CDR3 is 13 amino acids long. Trimming pared 7 bases from V and 0 bases from J, leaving 9 bases between.

A note on this clonotype: The CDR3 ends on some other residue instead of the conserved phenylalanine or tryptophan, so this is likely a read error. It is unclear where the CDR3 begins or ends on the DNA, so no DNA is shown, and the CDR3 is as TCRdb lists it. The rearrangement links TRBV10-2 to TRBJ2-6; the D segment call TRBD2 is taken from the table without a DNA check. From germline, CDR1 is WSHSY and CDR2 SAAADI. The CDR3 length is 8 residues, termini included. The CDR3 loop reads CASSERLA.

This clonotype was counted ten times or more. This chain joins TRBV6-1 and TRBJ2-1; 7 nucleotides match TRBD1. Trimming took 7 bases from V and 4 from J; bases not matched to a gene: 4. CDR1 is MNHNS, CDR2 SASEGT, per germline. The CDR3 is 13 residues long. The DNA of the CDR3 is TGTGCCAGCACTCTGACAGGGTACAATGAGCAGTTCTTC. Translated: CASTLTGYNEQFF.